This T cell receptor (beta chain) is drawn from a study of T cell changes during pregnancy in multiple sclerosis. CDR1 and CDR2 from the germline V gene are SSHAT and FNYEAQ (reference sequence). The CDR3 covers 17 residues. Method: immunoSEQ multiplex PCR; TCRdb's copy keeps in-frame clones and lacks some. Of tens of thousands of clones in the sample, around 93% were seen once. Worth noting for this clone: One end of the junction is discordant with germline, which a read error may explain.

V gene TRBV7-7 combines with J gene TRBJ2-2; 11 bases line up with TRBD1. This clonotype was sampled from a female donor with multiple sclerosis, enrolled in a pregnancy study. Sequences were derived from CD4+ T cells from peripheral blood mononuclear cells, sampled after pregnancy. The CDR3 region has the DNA TGTGCTAGCAGCCCAGTCGGACAGGGGGCAAACACCGGGGAGCTGTTTTTT. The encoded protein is CASSPVGQGANTGELFF.